This T cell receptor (beta chain) was identified in a study of blood T cell repertoires in COVID-19. This clone occurred once. Everyone who took part was about 18 to 89 years old, and they came from fewer than 25 US areas. Researchers sorted participants into cohorts using their self-reported clinical history. Cohort 3 recovered donors had two negative PCRs, clearance, or symptom resolution. CDR3 length: 14 amino acids. Germline CDR1 and CDR2: SEHNR and FQNEAQ (reference sequence). The germline V and J ends were trimmed by 1 base and 4 bases, with 8 bases remaining between them. Generated by immunoSEQ multiplex PCR, the TCRdb table keeps only in-frame clones and is missing some. The profile shows roughly 46,000 clones, approximately 90% of them singletons.

V and J are TRBV7-9 and TRBJ1-5; unclear D gene. This TCR was recovered from a woman aged 50 to 60 who had recovered from COVID-19. The specimen was PBMCs or T cells enriched from blood (not recorded which). The CDR3 reads CASSLEAKNQPQHF. The CDR3 DNA is TGTGCCAGCAGCTTAGAAGCCAAAAATCAGCCCCAGCATTTT.